The clone carrying this T cell receptor (beta chain) was picked up many times. As yet, its antigen is unknown. J was trimmed by 0 bases and V by 10 bases; bases with no gene match: 14. Germline V gene sequence: CDR1 MNHNS, CDR2 SASEGT. The CDR3 length is 16 residues. This entry is derived from a study of response to subunit inactivated influenza vaccine. Study-wide points: Authors proposed each seasonal influenza vaccination draws in few new T cells.

One entry per CDR3 protein results from TCRdb running MiXCR on the RT-PCR reads. This table has hundreds of thousands of distinct CDR3 sequences, approximately 17% appearing once. V and J are TRBV6-1 and TRBJ2-7; 8 bases match TRBD2. This TCR came from a man aged 50 to 59 who received an inactivated influenza vaccine. Source: PBMCs from blood, taken 5 days after vaccination. CDR3 protein: CATRHRLSGSSYEQYF. The DNA for the CDR3 is TGTGCCACCCGTCACCGTCTCAGCGGGAGCTCCTACGAGCAGTACTTC.